This TCR beta chain was sequenced for a study of T cell responses to AZD1222 COVID-19 vaccine. The ends were cut back, 0 bases at V and 8 bases at J, with 16 bases in the middle. The CDR3 spans 15 residues. In germline, CDR1 is LGHNA, CDR2 YSLEER. Repertoires were generated with immunoSEQ multiplex PCR, while TCRdb's copy carries only in-frame clones and drops some. The sample lists roughly 140,000 clones, 90% to 95% occurring once. This clone was seen once. Its target is not known. Study outcomes and limitations: Clonal diversity was possibly underestimated, and white British individuals and females predominated among donors. Sampled repertoires all dated from after the peak T cell response. Recipients of two AZD1222 doses showed rising Spike-specific TCR breadth and depth.

The sequences come from peripheral blood, collected on day 0 of AZD1222 vaccination. The TCR comes from an adult in good health. This rearrangement joins TRBV4-3 to TRBJ1-2; D gene uncertain. In DNA, the CDR3 is TGCGCCAGCAGCCAAGATGTGGGCGGCAAGGGAGGCTACACCTTC. Translation gives CASSQDVGGKGGYTF.